This T cell receptor beta chain was recovered during a study of cytomegalovirus exposure and HLA in healthy donors. Study-wide results and limits: Further analysis, carried out later, found HLA-associated TCR beta chains more clonally expanded than equally common other chains.

The study ran its PCR with 60 Vbeta and 13 Jbeta primers. Assay used: immunoSEQ multiplex PCR; TCRdb lists only in-frame clones, some missing. The top ten clones hold roughly 0.33% of a sample with about 210,000 clones, 75% to 90% of them seen once. As to this clone: Its antigen is undetermined.

CDR3 length equals 17 residues. The ends lost 3 bases at V and 2 bases at J; junction bases unmatched: 7. Germline V gives CDR1 MGHRA, CDR2 YSYEKL. The source material was PBMCs. The clonotype originates from a woman aged 30 to 39 in good health and CMV-seronegative. The gene calls are TRBV4-1 and TRBJ2-7; 13 nucleotides line up with TRBD2. This CDR3 is CASSHPGLAGPTYEQYF. The CDR3 DNA sequence: TGCGCCAGCAGCCACCCGGGACTAGCGGGGCCCACCTACGAGCAGTACTTC.